Below, 29 T cell receptor beta chains from the same sample are listed, as sequenced in a study of response to subunit inactivated influenza vaccine. TCRdb re-analysed the RT-PCR reads in MiXCR, keeping a single row per CDR3 protein. The sample records about 500,000 distinct CDR3 sequences, 10% to 15% being singletons. Sequencing was performed on PBMCs from blood, taken 40 to 50 days after vaccination. The receptor source for this set is a man in his forties or fifties who received an inactivated influenza vaccine.

This clonotype was detected a few times. The chain recombines TRBV10-3 with TRBJ1-2, with a possible D match to TRBD1 (6 bases). Trimming removed 4 bases from V and 7 bases from J, with 16 bases in between. This CDR3 spans 14 amino acids. Germline V CDR1 and CDR2: ENHRY, SYGVKD. The CDR3 protein is CAISVVQGRAGYTF. The CDR3 nucleotides are TGTGCCATCAGTGTAGTACAGGGAAGAGCTGGCTACACCTTC.

This clonotype was recorded a few times. V gene TRBV12-3 or TRBV12-4 combines with J gene TRBJ2-1; a weak D match, TRBD2 (5 bases). With 5 bases removed from V and 8 bases from J, the gap between germline ends came to 7 bases. This CDR3 has 11 residues. The CDR3 bases are TGTGCCAGCAGTGTGCGGGATGAGCAGTTCTTC. Residues: CASSVRDEQFF.

This clonotype showed up many times. This chain joins TRBV5-1 and TRBJ1-5; a weak D match, TRBD1 (6 bases). Trimming removed 2 bases at V and 7 bases at J, with 16 bases between. In germline, CDR1 is SGHRS, CDR2 YFSETQ. The CDR3 runs to 15 residues. The CDR3 nucleotides read TGCGCCAGCAGCTTTGAAGGGGGGACTGGGCAGCCCCAGCATTTT. Translation gives CASSFEGGTGQPQHF.

The chain has TRBV11-2 and TRBJ2-6; 7 bases are shared with TRBD1. This CDR3 spans 17 amino acids. The V gene end was trimmed by 5 bases and the J gene end by 2 bases; junction bases not matched to a gene: 9. CDR1 is SGHAT, CDR2 FQNNGV, per germline. CDR3 protein: CASSAYRGSAGANVLTF. The DNA of the CDR3 is TGTGCCAGCAGCGCATACAGGGGCTCGGCTGGGGCCAACGTCCTGACTTTC.

This clonotype was picked up a small number of times. The gene calls are TRBV6-2 or TRBV6-3 and TRBJ1-1; 11 bases line up with TRBD1. The V gene end was trimmed by 7 bases and the J gene end by 5 bases; junction bases not matched to a gene: 21. The CDR3 spans 19 residues. The germline gives CDR1 MNHEY, CDR2 SVGEGT. The CDR3 coding sequence is TGTGCCAGCACCATTACCCCTGCTGGGACAGGGGGTTCTAAGACTGAAGCTTTCTTT. This gives the protein CASTITPAGTGGSKTEAFF.

The chain has TRBV20-1 and TRBJ2-1; D is uncertain. Germline V gene sequence: CDR1 DFQATT, CDR2 SNEGSKA (reference sequence). The V end was cut by 2 bases, the J end by 0 bases, with 20 bases between. The CDR3 spans 18 residues. The CDR3 region is CSARPQFPGLGSYNEQFF. As DNA, the CDR3 is TGCAGTGCTAGACCCCAGTTTCCGGGTCTGGGCTCCTACAATGAGCAGTTCTTC.

This chain connects TRBV28 to TRBJ2-1; no clear D. Germline V gene sequence: CDR1 MDHEN, CDR2 SYDVKM. V was shortened by 2 bases and J by 2 bases, with 13 bases between the two germline ends. The CDR3 sequence is 16 residues long. The CDR3 sequence is CASSLRLRVPYNEQFF. DNA of the CDR3: TGTGCCAGCAGTTTACGGCTTAGGGTACCCTACAATGAGCAGTTCTTC.

The sample holds many counts of this clonotype. The genes are TRBV7-8 and TRBJ2-7; the match to TRBD2 covers 11 bases. Per the germline V gene, CDR1 is SGHVS and CDR2 is FQNEAQ. This CDR3 contains 15 residues. Trimming took 1 base from V and 3 from J; bases not matched to a gene: 2. The CDR3 DNA reads TGTGCCAGCAGCTTAGATACTAGCGGGAGCTACGAGCAGTACTTC. Its translation is CASSLDTSGSYEQYF.

V usage is TRBV6-1 and J usage is TRBJ2-7; no firm D call. This CDR3 region has 15 residues. V was shortened by 5 bases and J by 0 bases, with 14 bases between the two germline ends. The germline gives CDR1 MNHNS, CDR2 SASEGT. The CDR3 loop is CASSMSGAFSYEQYF. DNA of the CDR3: TGTGCCAGCAGTATGTCAGGCGCCTTCTCCTACGAGCAGTACTTC.

The genes are TRBV12-3 or TRBV12-4 and TRBJ2-5; D unclear. This CDR3 has 15 residues. The V and J ends lost 6 bases and 2 bases respectively, with 16 bases between them. The CDR3 region is CASSPTPAGQETQYF. CDR3 in DNA: TGTGCCAGCAGCCCCACCCCGGCAGGACAAGAGACCCAGTACTTC.

The rearrangement links TRBV7-9 to TRBJ2-1, with D perhaps TRBD2 (6 bases). From germline, CDR1 is SEHNR and CDR2 FQNEAQ (reference sequence). V lost 5 bases to trimming and J lost 2 bases, with 16 bases between them. The CDR3 extends over 16 amino acids. The CDR3 loop reads CASSGLLARTYNEQFF. The CDR3 bases are TGTGCCAGCAGCGGGCTCCTAGCGAGAACCTACAATGAGCAGTTCTTC.

This chain uses TRBV5-1 with TRBJ2-6; 9 positions match TRBD1. The CDR3 sequence is 16 residues long. The germline V gene has CDR1 SGHRS and CDR2 YFSETQ. Germline trimming cut 6 bases from V and 4 bases from J; bases unmatched to any gene: 8. Here the CDR3 reads CASMLQGALGANVLTF. CDR3 bases: TGCGCCAGCATGTTACAGGGGGCGCTCGGGGCCAACGTCCTGACTTTC. The variable domain in full, with the rest retrieved from reference TRBV5-1 and TRBJ2-6, is KAGVTQTPRYLIKTRGQQVTLSCSPISGHRSVSWYQQTPGQGLQFLFEYFSETQRNKGNFPGRFSGRQFSNSRSEMNVSTLELGDSALYLCASMLQGALGANVLTFGAGSRLTVL.

This chain connects TRBV29-1 to TRBJ2-7; possibly TRBD2 for D (5 bases). V was clipped by 4 bases and J by 4 bases, with 8 bases between them. The CDR3 has 11 residues. Germline V CDR1 and CDR2: SQVTM, ANQGSEA. The CDR3 bases are TGCAGCGTTGCTACGGGGTACGAGCAGTACTTC. Translating gives CSVATGYEQYF.

A few counts support this clonotype. The chain is built from TRBV5-1 and TRBJ1-5, with D possibly being TRBD1 (6 bases). V lost 2 bases to trimming and J lost 5 bases, with 11 bases between them. Germline V gene sequence: CDR1 SGHRS, CDR2 YFSETQ. The CDR3 is 14 amino acids. The CDR3 sequence is CASSFGGKDQPQHF. In DNA form, the CDR3 reads TGCGCCAGCAGCTTTGGGGGCAAGGATCAGCCCCAGCATTTT.

The genes are TRBV10-1 and TRBJ2-1, with 8 bases aligning to TRBD1. The J segment lost 7 bases and the V segment lost 0 bases, leaving 5 bases of the junction unmatched. Germline values: CDR1 WNHNN, CDR2 SYGVQD (reference sequence). CDR3 size: 15 residues. The DNA of the CDR3 is TGCGCCAGCAGTGAGTCCAGGGGGCGTATTAATGAGCAGTTCTTC. This encodes CASSESRGRINEQFF.

This clonotype was detected only a few times. CDR3 in DNA: TGCGCCAGCAGCCCGGGGACAGGAACGAACACCGGGGAGCTGTTTTTT. It specifies CASSPGTGTNTGELFF. The V and J genes are TRBV5-1 and TRBJ2-2; TRBD1 agrees at 8 bases. V was clipped by 4 bases and J by 0 bases; unmatched bases: 5. The CDR3 contains 16 residues. The V gene's germline CDR1 is SGHRS and CDR2 YFSETQ.

This clonotype was counted many times. CDR3 DNA: TGCAGTGCTAGTACTTCCGGCTACACCTTC. Protein product: CSASTSGYTF. The chain combines TRBV20-1 with TRBJ1-2; D is unresolved. CDR1 and CDR2 (germline): DFQATT, SNEGSKA (reference sequence). This CDR3 comprises 10 residues. The germline V and J ends were trimmed by 3 bases and 8 bases, with 7 bases remaining between them.

This clonotype was recorded a few times. This chain joins TRBV18 and TRBJ1-1; the match to TRBD1 covers 7 bases. CDR3 length: 18 amino acids. V shed 3 bases and J 0 bases; nucleotides not matched to a gene: 13. CDR1 is KGHSH and CDR2 is LQKENI in the germline V gene. The CDR3 here is CASSPDGTVLLLNTEAFF. The DNA of the CDR3 is TGTGCCAGCTCACCTGACGGGACAGTACTACTATTGAACACTGAAGCTTTCTTT.

V gene TRBV28 combines with J gene TRBJ2-3; 8 positions match TRBD1. This CDR3 region has 17 residues. Germline V lookup: CDR1 MDHEN, CDR2 SYDVKM. The trim removed 5 bases at V and 2 bases at J, leaving 12 bases unmatched. The CDR3 here is CASSTIPGTGNTDTQYF. CDR3 sequence (DNA): TGTGCCAGCAGTACCATACCTGGGACAGGAAACACAGATACGCAGTATTTT. Complete variable domain (other parts from reference TRBV28 and TRBJ2-3): DVKVTQSSRYLVKRTGEKVFLECVQDMDHENMFWYRQDPGLGLRLIYFSYDVKMKEKGDIPEGYSVSREKKERFSLILESASTNQTSMYLCASSTIPGTGNTDTQYFGPGTRLTVL.

There are a few counts of this clonotype. This rearrangement joins TRBV28 to TRBJ2-2; D possibly corresponds to TRBD1 (6 bases). Trimming shortened V by 5 bases and J by 6 bases, and 13 bases separated the two germline ends. The CDR3 sequence is 14 residues long. Germline CDR1 reads MDHEN; CDR2 reads SYDVKM. The CDR3 bases are TGTGCCAGCAGTCCCGGGACAATAGCCGGGGAGCTGTTTTTT. Amino acid sequence: CASSPGTIAGELFF.

This chain links TRBV7-2 with TRBJ2-1, with 7 bases that match TRBD2. V lost 3 bases, J lost 16 bases, and 18 bases stayed unmatched. Germline lookup yields CDR1 SGHTA and CDR2 FQGNSA. This CDR3 has 15 residues. This CDR3 reads CASSFREAGYPLRFF. The DNA for the CDR3 is TGTGCCAGCAGCTTCCGGGAGGCCGGGTACCCTCTCCGATTCTTC.

This clonotype was observed a few times. This chain joins TRBV3-1 and TRBJ2-7; a weak D match, TRBD1 (6 bases). Germline lookup yields CDR1 LGHDT and CDR2 YNNKEL (reference sequence). This CDR3 is 13 amino acids long. With 3 bases removed from V and 3 bases from J, the gap between germline ends came to 9 bases. The CDR3 sequence: CASSQRRGYEQYF. The DNA for the CDR3 is TGTGCCAGCAGCCAGCGCAGGGGCTACGAGCAGTACTTC.

This clonotype came up a few times. The V gene is TRBV20-1, the J gene TRBJ1-4, with 12 bases identical to TRBD1. The CDR3 is made up of 14 amino acids. In germline, CDR1 is DFQATT, CDR2 SNEGSKA (reference sequence). The trim removed 6 bases at V and 8 bases at J, leaving 7 bases unmatched. CDR3: CSAEIGTGGEKLFF. CDR3 bases: TGCAGTGCCGAAATTGGGACAGGGGGCGAAAAACTGTTTTTT.

This clonotype has a handful of counts. The rearrangement joins TRBV5-1 to TRBJ1-2; TRBD1 matches 8 bases. The CDR3 length is 15 residues. Germline V CDR1 and CDR2: SGHRS, YFSETQ. V lost 2 bases to trimming and J lost 2 bases; unmatched junction nucleotides: 5. The CDR3 spells CASSFNGQGNYGYTF. The CDR3 coding sequence is TGCGCCAGCAGCTTTAATGGACAGGGAAACTATGGCTACACCTTC.

The chain links TRBV28 to TRBJ2-3, with a possible D match to TRBD1 (5 bases). V gave up 8 bases and J gave up 2 bases, with 17 bases separating them. The CDR3 contains 15 residues. CDR1 is MDHEN and CDR2 is SYDVKM in the germline V gene. CDR3 protein: CASLDRQTNTDTQYF. The CDR3 DNA reads as TGTGCCAGCCTCGATAGACAGACGAACACAGATACGCAGTATTTT.

J is TRBJ2-5 and V is TRBV12-3 or TRBV12-4, with 13 bases matching TRBD2. The V gene end was trimmed by 2 bases and the J gene end by 9 bases; junction bases not matched to a gene: 9. The CDR3 contains 16 residues. CDR3 DNA sequence: TGTGCCAGCAGTTTAAGACTAGCGGGAGGCGGGGAGGCCCAGTACTTC. It specifies CASSLRLAGGGEAQYF.

The chain joins TRBV6-1 to TRBJ2-3, with a tentative D call TRBD2 (6 bases). The CDR3 covers 15 residues. The V gene's germline CDR1 is MNHNS and CDR2 SASEGT. The germline V and J ends were trimmed by 3 bases and 3 bases, with 13 bases remaining between them. The DNA for the CDR3 is TGTGCCAGCAGTGATGGCGGGACTTCGACAGATACGCAGTATTTT. Translating it yields CASSDGGTSTDTQYF.

In its sample, this clonotype was seen a few times. J is TRBJ1-2 and V is TRBV7-2, with 7 bases aligning to TRBD1. The CDR3 totals 13 residues. J lost 4 bases, V lost 5 bases, and 4 bases had no gene match. CDR1 and CDR2 from the germline V gene are SGHTA and FQGNSA. The CDR3 sequence: CASSHGQVYGYTF. The DNA for the CDR3 is TGTGCCAGCAGCCACGGACAGGTCTATGGCTACACCTTC.

V and J are TRBV5-1 and TRBJ2-7; D tentatively fits TRBD1 or TRBD2 (5 bases each). Germline V gives CDR1 SGHRS, CDR2 YFSETQ. The CDR3 sequence is 16 residues long. Trimming removed 7 bases from V and 2 bases from J, with 22 bases in between. In nucleotides, the CDR3 is TGCGCCAGCGCCTGGGGGTCTTCGTACACGACCTACGAGCAGTACTTC. Residues: CASAWGSSYTTYEQYF.